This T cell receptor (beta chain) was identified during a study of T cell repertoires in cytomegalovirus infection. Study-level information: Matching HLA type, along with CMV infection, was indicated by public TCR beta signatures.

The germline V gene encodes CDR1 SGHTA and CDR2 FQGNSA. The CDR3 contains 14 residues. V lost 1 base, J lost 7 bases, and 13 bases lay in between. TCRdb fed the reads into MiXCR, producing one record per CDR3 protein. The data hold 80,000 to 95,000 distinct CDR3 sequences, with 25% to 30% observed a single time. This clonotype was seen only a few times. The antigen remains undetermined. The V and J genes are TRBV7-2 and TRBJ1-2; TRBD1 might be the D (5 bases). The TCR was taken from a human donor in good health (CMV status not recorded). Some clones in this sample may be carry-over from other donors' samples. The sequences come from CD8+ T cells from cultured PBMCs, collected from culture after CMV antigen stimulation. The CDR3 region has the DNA TGTGCCAGCAGCTTAGAGGGCAGGGTGGGTGGCTACACCTTC. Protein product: CASSLEGRVGGYTF. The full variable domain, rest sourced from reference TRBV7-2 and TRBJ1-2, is GAGVSQSPSNKVTEKGKDVELRCDPISGHTALYWYRQSLGQGLEFLIYFQGNSAPDKSGLPSDRFSAERTGGSVSTLTIQRTQQEDSAVYLCASSLEGRVGGYTFGSGTRLTVV.